This note documents a single TCR beta chain sequence. What it binds is not known. One end of the junction is discordant with germline, which a read error may explain. The data derive from a study of post-analysis software for immune sequencing data. Study-level findings and limits: Comparison with controls showed significantly lower normalized Chao1 diversity in multiple sclerosis patients. Samples from a shared batch, those prepared together, strongly co-clustered by F measure.

Carried by the TCR beta cDNA libraries were unique molecular identifiers. From the PCR reads, TCRdb called clonotypes with MiXCR, one entry per CDR3 protein. Among approximately 730,000 distinct CDR3 sequences, roughly 29% were seen once, and the ten largest hold more than 0.45%. The source material was blood. The origin of this receptor is a girl between 10 and 17 years old with multiple sclerosis.

The CDR3 loop reads CASSGTSGTSHEQYF. As DNA, the CDR3 is TGTGCCAGCAGTGGGACTAGCGGGACCTCCCACGAGCAGTACTTC. The chain employs TRBV27 and TRBJ2-7; 13 bases are shared with TRBD2. This CDR3 comprises 15 residues. CDR1 MNHEY and CDR2 SMNVEV come from the germline V gene (reference sequence).